This T cell receptor (beta chain) was recovered during a study of T cell repertoires in cytomegalovirus infection. Study-wide context: TCR beta signatures that were public indicated CMV infection and matching HLA type. The study's findings and limits: HLA-C-restricted CMV clonotypes gave the most frequent clonotype in two of eight donors. Accumulated public TCR beta family frequency recognized individuals carrying CMV together with the relevant HLA.

This clonotype was counted ten times or more. Its antigen is not known. TCRdb fed the reads into MiXCR, producing one record per CDR3 protein. The sample lists about 360,000 distinct CDR3 sequences, 15% to 20% seen once, with under 9% in the top ten. V was trimmed by 4 bases and J by 5 bases, leaving 14 bases between them. The CDR3 has 14 residues. Germline CDR1 and CDR2: LGHNA and YNFKEQ. The chain uses TRBV4-2 and TRBJ1-2; D gene unclear. This receptor was taken from a human donor in good health (CMV status not recorded). Some clones in this sample may be carry-over from other donors' samples. The specimen sequenced was PBMCs. The CDR3 here is CASSLGESGYGYTF. The CDR3 bases are TGTGCCAGCAGCCTCGGGGAGTCGGGGTATGGCTACACCTTC.